This T cell receptor (beta chain) was identified in a study of cytomegalovirus exposure and HLA in healthy donors. Overall study context: Tens of millions of unique TCRs, all from HLA-typed donors, were included in an early release of the data.

The CDR3 is 17 amino acids. Trimming pared 5 bases from V and 5 bases from J, leaving 25 bases between. CDR1 is SEHNR, CDR2 FQNEAQ, per germline (reference sequence). Researchers ran the PCR with 60 Vbeta and 13 Jbeta primers. Here immunoSEQ multiplex PCR was the method, and the copy in TCRdb shows in-frame clones only, minus some. This table has roughly 120,000 clones, over 60% appearing once. Study-level points and caveats: Indistinguishability led to the exclusion of some V segments, TRBV6-2 and TRBV6-3 included. The study designated about 160 TCR beta chains cytomegalovirus-associated. Reportedly, diagnosis of cytomegalovirus status by the classifier showed high specificity and sensitivity.

This clone turned up a few times. The antigen is undetermined. This clonotype was sampled from a human donor in good health. The sample was PBMCs. This chain joins TRBV7-9 and TRBJ2-7, with D perhaps matching TRBD2 (6 bases). CDR3 nucleotides: TGTGCCAGCAGCCAGTTTTCTAGCGCATACCCGGACAACGAGCAGTACTTC. Protein: CASSQFSSAYPDNEQYF.